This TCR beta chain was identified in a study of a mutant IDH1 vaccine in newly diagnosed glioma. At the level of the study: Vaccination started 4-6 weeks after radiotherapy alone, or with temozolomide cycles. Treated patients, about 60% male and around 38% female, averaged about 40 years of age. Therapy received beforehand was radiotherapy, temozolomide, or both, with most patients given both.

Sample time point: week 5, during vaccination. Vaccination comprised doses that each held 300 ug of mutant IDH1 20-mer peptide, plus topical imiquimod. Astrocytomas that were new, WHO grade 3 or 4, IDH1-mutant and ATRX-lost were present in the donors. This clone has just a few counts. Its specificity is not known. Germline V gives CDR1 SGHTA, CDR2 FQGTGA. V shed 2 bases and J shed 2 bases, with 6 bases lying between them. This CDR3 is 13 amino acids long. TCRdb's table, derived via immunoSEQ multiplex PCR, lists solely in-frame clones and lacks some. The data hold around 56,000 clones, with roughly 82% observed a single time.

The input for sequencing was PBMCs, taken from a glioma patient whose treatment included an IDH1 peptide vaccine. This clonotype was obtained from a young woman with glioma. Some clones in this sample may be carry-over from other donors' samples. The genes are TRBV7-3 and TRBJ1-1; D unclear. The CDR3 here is CASSLAINTEAFF. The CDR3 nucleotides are TGTGCCAGCAGCTTAGCGATTAACACTGAAGCTTTCTTT.